These 19 T cell receptor beta chains share one sample of origin, sequenced in a study of T cell responses to AZD1222 COVID-19 vaccine. Clones were sequenced by immunoSEQ multiplex PCR, and TCRdb holds only the in-frame ones, with some missing. The data show roughly 140,000 clones, with around 93% seen just once and 1.5% to 2% held by the top ten. The sample here was peripheral blood, taken on day 0 of AZD1222 vaccination. The receptors derive from an adult in good health.

The chain uses TRBV5-6 and TRBJ1-2, with 8 bases aligning to TRBD1. This CDR3 has 15 amino acids. Germline V lookup: CDR1 SGHDT, CDR2 YYEEEE. The junction had 11 bases not matched to a gene; V was cut back by 3 bases and J by 7 bases. CDR3 region: CASSSERQGISGYTF. In DNA form, the CDR3 reads TGTGCCAGCAGCTCGGAACGACAGGGGATCAGTGGCTACACCTTC. The complete variable domain, with remaining parts taken from reference TRBV5-6 and TRBJ1-2, reads DAGVTQSPTHLIKTRGQQVTLRCSPKSGHDTVSWYQQALGQGPQFIFQYYEEEERQRGNFPDRFSGHQFPNYSSELNVNALLLGDSALYLCASSSERQGISGYTFGSGTRLTVV.

V is TRBV6-5 and J is TRBJ2-7; tentative D call: TRBD2 (6 bases). CDR1 and CDR2 from the germline V gene are MNHEY and SVGAGI. CDR3 length: 13 amino acids. Trimming removed 7 bases at V and 3 bases at J, with 13 bases between. CDR3 sequence reads: CASTPQEGYEQYF. CDR3 bases: TGTGCCAGCACCCCTCAGGAGGGCTACGAGCAGTACTTC.

V gene TRBV5-1 combines with J gene TRBJ1-6; possibly TRBD1 for D (6 bases). V was trimmed by 1 base and J by 9 bases, leaving 11 bases between them. The germline V gene encodes CDR1 SGHRS and CDR2 YFSETQ. The CDR3 length is 14 residues. The CDR3 nucleotides read TGCGCCAGCAGCTTGAACAGGGAGGGTTCACCCCTCCACTTT. Translation gives CASSLNREGSPLHF.

This rearrangement joins TRBV12-5 to TRBJ2-3, with 11 bases fitting TRBD2. Germline CDR1 is LGHNT and CDR2 is FRNRAP. The V segment lost 2 bases and the J segment 4 bases; nucleotides outside the gene matches: 8. The CDR3 spans 17 residues. The CDR3 here is CASGLTSGRARADTQYF. The CDR3 DNA sequence: TGTGCTAGTGGTTTGACTAGCGGGAGAGCTAGGGCAGATACGCAGTATTTT.

The chain is built from TRBV15 and TRBJ1-5; D remains ambiguous. Germline V gene lookup returns CDR1 LNHNV and CDR2 YYDKDF (reference sequence). This CDR3 has 13 amino acids. Trimming cost V 0 bases and J 6 bases, with 6 bases left between them. The DNA for the CDR3 is TGTGCCACCAGCAGAGACAAGGTTCAGCCCCAGCATTTT. The encoded protein is CATSRDKVQPQHF.

The V and J genes are TRBV7-9 and TRBJ2-2; D is undetermined. Trimming shortened V by 5 bases and J by 4 bases, and 17 bases separated the two germline ends. Germline assignment: CDR1 SEHNR and CDR2 FQNEAQ (reference sequence). This CDR3 comprises 16 residues. The CDR3 is CASSPSRLGPTGELFF. CDR3 sequence (DNA): TGTGCCAGCAGCCCATCCCGTCTAGGGCCCACCGGGGAGCTGTTTTTT.

The rearrangement joins TRBV19 to TRBJ1-1, with 7 bases identical to TRBD1. The germline V gene encodes CDR1 LNHDA and CDR2 SQIVND (reference sequence). J gave up 9 bases and V 5 bases, and 12 bases lay outside the gene matches. There are 14 residues in the CDR3. CDR3 in amino acids: CASSLRQGMEKAFF. CDR3 sequence (DNA): TGTGCCAGTAGTTTACGACAGGGAATGGAAAAAGCTTTCTTT.

The V gene is TRBV15, the J gene TRBJ2-1, with 12 positions matching TRBD2. V trimming: 8 bases; J trimming: 0 bases; junction bases outside the gene matches: 8. The CDR3 runs 17 residues. Germline CDR1 reads LNHNV; CDR2 reads YYDKDF (reference sequence). The CDR3 region has the DNA TGTGCCACCCGGGGGCTAGCGGGAGGGCCCTCCTACAATGAGCAGTTCTTC. It yields the protein CATRGLAGGPSYNEQFF.

V and J are TRBV18 and TRBJ2-1; 14 bases fit TRBD2. Germline V gene data show CDR1 as KGHSH and CDR2 as LQKENI. The length of the CDR3 is 18 residues. Unmatched junction bases numbered 13, after V lost 2 bases and J lost 10 bases. The CDR3 DNA reads TGTGCCAGCTCACCAGCCGGGACTAGCGGGGGTTCCTTCGGGGAGCAGTTCTTC. Its protein product is CASSPAGTSGGSFGEQFF.

The chain couples TRBV2 to TRBJ1-1; D possibly corresponds to TRBD1 (6 bases). Germline loops: CDR1 SNHLY, CDR2 FYNNEI. The CDR3 loop spans 15 amino acids. The V and J ends lost 6 bases and 4 bases respectively, with 18 bases between them. CDR3 sequence (DNA): TGTGCCAGCAGCGGAGGAGGGGGGCTTACCACTGAAGCTTTCTTT. Translating gives CASSGGGGLTTEAFF.

V gene TRBV28 combines with J gene TRBJ1-2; weak D call: TRBD1 (6 bases). The CDR3 runs to 15 residues. Trimming removed 1 base from V and 4 bases from J, with 13 bases in between. CDR1 MDHEN and CDR2 SYDVKM come from the germline V gene. The CDR3 loop is CASSLSQGLGYGYTF. The CDR3 DNA sequence: TGTGCCAGCAGTTTATCACAGGGCCTTGGCTATGGCTACACCTTC.

The chain combines TRBV7-6 with TRBJ2-1; 8 positions match TRBD1. The CDR3 runs 16 residues. V lost 4 bases and J lost 1; bases outside the gene matches: 6. Germline CDR1 and CDR2: SGHVS and FNYEAQ. Written as DNA, the CDR3 is TGTGCCAGCAGCTCACATCACAGGGGGTCCTACAATGAGCAGTTCTTC. It translates to CASSSHHRGSYNEQFF.

The chain recombines TRBV7-6 with TRBJ2-1; 10 bases agree with TRBD2. CDR3 length equals 17 residues. Trimming removed 0 bases from V and 4 bases from J; junction bases left unmatched: 6. Germline assignment: CDR1 SGHVS and CDR2 FNYEAQ. CDR3 DNA sequence: TGTGCCAGCAGCTTAGCGAGCGGGAGGGCGGGTTACAATGAGCAGTTCTTC. This gives the protein CASSLASGRAGYNEQFF.

The V gene is TRBV6-5, the J gene TRBJ1-1, with D uncertain. CDR1 and CDR2 (germline): MNHEY, SVGAGI. This CDR3 spans 14 amino acids. V was clipped by 2 bases and J by 0 bases, with 7 bases between them. The CDR3 is CASSYGGLNTEAFF. CDR3 nucleotide sequence: TGTGCCAGCAGTTACGGAGGGTTGAACACTGAAGCTTTCTTT.

The rearrangement links TRBV2 to TRBJ1-1; D is unresolved. The CDR3 consists of 13 residues. V shed 6 bases and J shed 1 base, with 9 bases lying between them. Germline V CDR1 and CDR2: SNHLY, FYNNEI. The CDR3 DNA is TGTGCCAGCAGGGTACATACGAACACTGAAGCTTTCTTT. Protein sequence: CASRVHTNTEAFF.

V gene TRBV11-2 combines with J gene TRBJ2-7, with D hard to call. This CDR3 contains 13 residues. V dropped 3 bases and J dropped 6 bases, with 12 bases sitting between them. Germline-derived CDR1 and CDR2 are SGHAT and FQNNGV. The CDR3 spells CASSLVSGGEQYF. CDR3 bases: TGTGCCAGCAGCTTGGTCTCCGGCGGCGAGCAGTACTTC. Full variable domain (missing parts from reference TRBV11-2 and TRBJ2-7): EAGVAQSPRYKIIEKRQSVAFWCNPISGHATLYWYQQILGQGPKLLIQFQNNGVVDDSQLPKDRFSAERLKGVDSTLKIQPAKLEDSAVYLCASSLVSGGEQYFGPGTRLTVT.

CDR3 protein: CASRAGSGGAQYF. Here the CDR3 DNA reads TGTGCCAGCAGGGCAGGTAGTGGAGGGGCCCAGTACTTC. The V gene is TRBV11-2, the J gene TRBJ2-5; the D gene is possibly TRBD2 (6 bases). The germline V gene has CDR1 SGHAT and CDR2 FQNNGV. V was cut by 6 bases and J by 9 bases, with 17 bases left in between. This CDR3 region has 13 residues.

The V and J genes are TRBV6-6 and TRBJ1-5; tentatively, D is TRBD1 (5 bases). CDR1 is MNHNY, CDR2 SVGAGI, per germline (reference sequence). V was shortened by 5 bases and J by 2 bases, with 10 bases between the two germline ends. The CDR3 consists of 14 residues. The DNA for the CDR3 is TGTGCCAGCAGTCCAGGGTGGGGCAATCAGCCCCAGCATTTT. This gives the protein CASSPGWGNQPQHF.

The chain employs TRBV19 and TRBJ2-7; no reliable D call. Per germline, CDR1 LNHDA and CDR2 SQIVND (reference sequence). V shed 3 bases and J shed 5 bases, with 11 bases lying between them. This CDR3 is built from 13 residues. The CDR3 region is CASSIQLSDEQYF. CDR3 sequence (DNA): TGTGCCAGTAGTATTCAGCTAAGTGACGAGCAGTACTTC.